The 22 T cell receptor beta chains below all came from one sample that was sequenced in a study of T-cell memory formation after mild COVID-19. TCRdb re-derived calls from the 5' RACE reads in MiXCR, one entry per CDR3 protein. The table lists around 390,000 distinct CDR3 sequences, roughly 15% of them singletons. The sequencing input was PBMCs or a T cell subset sorted from them (not recorded which). The receptor set was obtained from a man between 18 and 35 years old who had mild COVID-19 (a few samples of this study predate the infection). Cell type and time point are not known.

The chain combines TRBV5-1 with TRBJ1-1, with TRBD1 matching 7 bases. The CDR3 loop spans 15 amino acids. Germline CDR1 SGHRS, CDR2 YFSETQ. V was clipped by 4 bases and J by 4 bases; unmatched bases: 10. The CDR3 sequence: CASSTTGADGTEAFF. The CDR3 coding sequence is TGCGCCAGCAGCACCACAGGGGCGGATGGCACTGAAGCTTTCTTT.

Ten or more counts support this clonotype. The rearrangement uses TRBV7-6 and TRBJ2-5, with TRBD2 as a possible D gene (6 bases). Germline loops: CDR1 SGHVS, CDR2 FNYEAQ. V shed 5 bases and J shed 0 bases, with 10 bases lying between them. CDR3 length: 14 residues. CDR3 amino acids: CASSPGGNQETQYF. The DNA for the CDR3 is TGTGCCAGCAGCCCCGGCGGGAACCAAGAGACCCAGTACTTC.

The chain has TRBV7-9 and TRBJ2-7, with 7 bases fitting TRBD2. V was clipped by 1 base and J by 3 bases; unmatched bases: 6. The CDR3 has 15 amino acids. Looked up from germline, CDR1 is SEHNR and CDR2 is FQNEAQ (reference sequence). CDR3 sequence (DNA): TGTGCCAGCAGCTTAGATCCCGGGGAGGGCTACGAGCAGTACTTC. Encoded protein: CASSLDPGEGYEQYF.

This clonotype came up a few times. This chain joins TRBV19 and TRBJ1-5; D unresolved. Germline lookup yields CDR1 LNHDA and CDR2 SQIVND (reference sequence). The CDR3 covers 13 residues. Trimming removed 5 bases from V and 7 bases from J, with 12 bases in between. This CDR3 reads CASSQIARQPQHF. In nucleotides, the CDR3 is TGTGCCAGTAGTCAAATAGCGAGGCAGCCCCAGCATTTT.

The V gene is TRBV5-1, the J gene TRBJ2-7; D unclear. Deletions cut 3 bases from V and 5 bases from J, with 9 bases between. The CDR3 extends over 12 amino acids. The germline gives CDR1 SGHRS, CDR2 YFSETQ. This chain's CDR3 is CASSSAGHEQYF. Here the CDR3 DNA reads TGCGCCAGCAGCTCAGCTGGCCACGAGCAGTACTTC.

This clonotype has at least ten counts. The genes are TRBV6-6 and TRBJ1-3; D remains unclear. The V gene's germline CDR1 is MNHNY and CDR2 SVGAGI (reference sequence). This CDR3 spans 15 amino acids. Trimming removed 4 bases at V and 0 bases at J, with 10 bases between. CDR3 DNA sequence: TGTGCCAGCAGTTGGGCCGTTACCTCTGGAAACACCATATATTTT. It codes for CASSWAVTSGNTIYF.

The chain combines TRBV15 with TRBJ2-7; TRBD1 matches at 8 bases. After removal of 5 bases from V and 3 bases from J, the junction contained 6 bases not matched to a gene. Germline V CDR1 and CDR2: LNHNV, YYDKDF (reference sequence). The length of the CDR3 is 14 residues. CDR3 protein: CATSADRDHYEQYF. The CDR3 DNA is TGTGCCACCAGCGCGGACAGGGATCACTACGAGCAGTACTTC.

The CDR3 DNA reads as TGCGCCAGCAGCTCCCCCTCCATTGGACGGAACGAGCAGTACGTC. Translated, it gives CASSSPSIGRNEQYV. This chain connects TRBV5-1 to TRBJ2-7; no clear D gene. The CDR3 is 15 residues long. The germline V and J ends were trimmed by 3 bases and 5 bases, with 18 bases remaining between them. Germline V gene sequence: CDR1 SGHRS, CDR2 YFSETQ.

CDR3 nucleotides: TGTGCCAGCAGCGTAACTAGCGGGGGCCCGAACACCGGGGAGCTGTTTTTT. It codes for CASSVTSGGPNTGELFF. The chain recombines TRBV9 with TRBJ2-2; 11 bases fit TRBD2. The germline gives CDR1 SGDLS, CDR2 YYNGEE. Germline trimming cut 1 base from V and 0 bases from J; bases unmatched to any gene: 2. The CDR3 totals 17 residues.

The chain is built from TRBV6-2 or TRBV6-3 and TRBJ1-2; tentatively, D is TRBD1 (6 bases). V was shortened by 4 bases and J by 6 bases, with 12 bases between the two germline ends. The CDR3 is 13 residues long. CDR1 and CDR2 (germline): MNHEY, SVGEGT. The CDR3 protein is CASSSRGGNGYTF. The CDR3 DNA reads as TGTGCCAGCAGTTCACGAGGGGGGAATGGCTACACCTTC.

The table lists this clonotype with a few counts. The chain has TRBV7-6 and TRBJ2-3; 9 bases agree with TRBD2. Trimming took 4 bases from V and 0 from J; bases not matched to a gene: 14. From germline, CDR1 is SGHVS and CDR2 FNYEAQ. The CDR3 sequence is 19 residues long. The CDR3 sequence is CASSSPRLAGTLSTDTQYF. CDR3 bases: TGTGCCAGCAGCTCGCCGCGGCTAGCGGGGACCCTTAGCACAGATACGCAGTATTTT. The full variable domain, with the rest looked up from reference TRBV7-6 and TRBJ2-3, is GAGVSQSPRYKVTKRGQDVALRCDPISGHVSLYWYRQALGQGPEFLTYFNYEAQQDKSGLPNDRFSAERPEGSISTLTIQRTEQRDSAMYRCASSSPRLAGTLSTDTQYFGPGTRLTVL.

This clonotype has more than one count but fewer than ten. The chain combines TRBV14 with TRBJ2-3; perhaps TRBD2 as D (5 bases). CDR1 and CDR2 from the germline V gene are SGHDN and FVKESK. V lost 2 bases to trimming and J lost 6 bases, with 18 bases between them. CDR3 size: 16 residues. CDR3 amino acids: CASSQLPGIRSDTQYF. CDR3 sequence (DNA): TGTGCCAGCAGCCAACTTCCCGGGATACGGTCCGATACGCAGTATTTT.

The chain links TRBV5-1 to TRBJ2-1, with 7 positions matching TRBD1. V trimming: 2 bases; J trimming: 16 bases; junction bases outside the gene matches: 9. CDR1 and CDR2 from the germline V gene are SGHRS and YFSETQ. This CDR3 region has 12 residues. The CDR3 reads CASSFIRDREFF. The DNA of the CDR3 is TGCGCCAGCAGCTTCATCCGGGACAGAGAATTCTTC.

V gene TRBV12-3 or TRBV12-4 combines with J gene TRBJ2-1; 9 nucleotides match TRBD1. Germline trimming cut 2 bases from V and 7 bases from J; bases unmatched to any gene: 6. The length of the CDR3 is 15 residues. This CDR3 is CASSLTGGARNEQFF. CDR3 DNA sequence: TGTGCCAGCAGTTTAACAGGGGGCGCGAGGAATGAGCAGTTCTTC.

This clonotype occurred a few times. The chain combines TRBV9 with TRBJ2-1; D gene ambiguous. In germline, CDR1 is SGDLS, CDR2 YYNGEE. The length of the CDR3 is 12 residues. Trimming shortened V by 3 bases and J by 4 bases, and 5 bases separated the two germline ends. CDR3 region: CASSDDYNEQFF. DNA for the CDR3: TGTGCCAGCAGCGACGATTACAATGAGCAGTTCTTC.

This rearrangement joins TRBV7-2 to TRBJ2-7; D gene ambiguous. V was pared by 1 base and J by 1 base, with 8 bases between. Germline assignment: CDR1 SGHTA and CDR2 FQGNSA. The CDR3 totals 14 residues. The DNA for the CDR3 is TGTGCCAGCAGCTTAGATACCGATTCCTACGAGCAGTACTTC. As protein: CASSLDTDSYEQYF.

This clonotype was counted between two and nine times. This chain uses TRBV12-3 or TRBV12-4 with TRBJ2-4; perhaps D is TRBD1 or TRBD2 (5 bases each). With 6 bases removed from V and 15 bases from J, the gap between germline ends came to 21 bases. CDR3 length equals 13 residues. CDR3 nucleotide sequence: TGTGCCAGCAGGCTTTCTTGGGACGACCAGGGGTACTTC. It translates to CASRLSWDDQGYF.

V and J are TRBV7-8 and TRBJ2-1, with 8 bases aligning to TRBD1. The CDR3 sequence is 15 residues long. Germline CDR1 is SGHVS and CDR2 is FQNEAQ. The ends lost 6 bases at V and 6 bases at J; junction bases unmatched: 10. DNA of the CDR3: TGTGCCAGCAGAACCCGACAGGGGCTTGGCAATGAGCAGTTCTTC. Translated: CASRTRQGLGNEQFF.

This clonotype was counted many times. The J gene is TRBJ1-2, the V gene TRBV12-3 or TRBV12-4; D uncertain. V was clipped by 4 bases and J by 2 bases, with 5 bases between them. This CDR3 spans 12 amino acids. DNA of the CDR3: TGTGCCAGCAGTTCGGGCAACTATGGCTACACCTTC. Amino acids: CASSSGNYGYTF.

This clonotype has a count of ten or more. V usage is TRBV6-5 and J usage is TRBJ2-7; the match to TRBD1 covers 9 bases. This CDR3 comprises 15 residues. From germline, CDR1 is MNHEY and CDR2 SVGAGI. V dropped 0 bases and J dropped 6; count of bases not matched to a gene: 6. CDR3 sequence: CASSYSGTGISEQYV. CDR3 DNA sequence: TGTGCCAGCAGTTACTCCGGGACAGGGATAAGCGAGCAGTACGTC.

This clonotype was seen only a few times. The rearrangement links TRBV5-1 to TRBJ2-3; the D gene could be TRBD1 or TRBD2 (5 bases each). The V and J ends lost 0 bases and 0 bases respectively, with 8 bases between them. Germline loops: CDR1 SGHRS, CDR2 YFSETQ. This CDR3 spans 15 amino acids. For the CDR3, the DNA is TGCGCCAGCAGCTTGGAACGGGACAGCACAGATACGCAGTATTTT. It translates to CASSLERDSTDTQYF.

The CDR3 nucleotides are TGTGCCAGCAGTCACGACAGGGCCAGCGCTTTCTTT. Translating gives CASSHDRASAFF. The rearrangement uses TRBV6-2 or TRBV6-3 and TRBJ1-1, with 7 bases matching TRBD1. Germline trimming cut 5 bases from V and 11 bases from J; bases unmatched to any gene: 8. The CDR3 is 12 residues long. CDR1 MNHEY and CDR2 SVGEGT come from the germline V gene.